These 15 T cell receptor beta chains originate from one sample sequenced in a study of cytomegalovirus exposure and HLA in healthy donors. Amplification used 60 Vbeta primers and 13 Jbeta primers. The protocol was immunoSEQ multiplex PCR, while the TCRdb copy is restricted to in-frame clones and leaves out a portion. The profile shows around 80,000 clones, around 62% of them singletons. Sample: PBMCs. These receptors all stem from a male donor in good health and CMV-seropositive.

The chain combines TRBV4-1 with TRBJ1-1; D perhaps matches TRBD1 (5 bases). Trimming pared 4 bases from V and 1 base from J, leaving 13 bases between. The CDR3 sequence is 15 residues long. Germline CDR1 and CDR2: MGHRA and YSYEKL. This CDR3 reads CASSPEGQGNTEAFF. The DNA for the CDR3 is TGCGCCAGCAGCCCTGAAGGGCAGGGGAACACTGAAGCTTTCTTT.

This clone was seen just once. This chain connects TRBV7-2 to TRBJ2-7; 10 nucleotides agree with TRBD1. J gave up 3 bases and V 5 bases, and 4 bases lay outside the gene matches. This CDR3 spans 14 amino acids. Per the germline V gene, CDR1 is SGHTA and CDR2 is FQGNSA. The CDR3 DNA sequence: TGTGCCAGCAGCCTGGGACAGGGGTTCTACGAGCAGTACTTC. Translating it yields CASSLGQGFYEQYF. The full variable domain, its missing parts supplied by reference TRBV7-2 and TRBJ2-7, is GAGVSQSPSNKVTEKGKDVELRCDPISGHTALYWYRQSLGQGLEFLIYFQGNSAPDKSGLPSDRFSAERTGGSVSTLTIQRTQQEDSAVYLCASSLGQGFYEQYFGPGTRLTVT.

J is TRBJ2-5 and V is TRBV19; 7 bases agree with TRBD1. The CDR3 spans 15 residues. The ends lost 3 bases at V and 5 bases at J; junction bases unmatched: 9. From germline, CDR1 is LNHDA and CDR2 SQIVND (reference sequence). In DNA form, the CDR3 reads TGTGCCAGTAGTATCCTTCCGACAGGGTGGGAGACCCAGTACTTC. Its translation: CASSILPTGWETQYF.

This clone was detected a few times. The chain recombines TRBV28 with TRBJ2-5; 10 bases are shared with TRBD2. The CDR3 length is 16 residues. Germline V gene data show CDR1 as MDHEN and CDR2 as SYDVKM. The junction had 11 bases not matched to a gene; V was cut back by 6 bases and J by 4 bases. The CDR3 coding sequence is TGTGCCAGCAGCCCCGGGGGACTAGCGATGGGAGAGACCCAGTACTTC. It specifies CASSPGGLAMGETQYF.

This chain connects TRBV5-4 to TRBJ1-6; no reliable D call. CDR3 length: 13 amino acids. CDR1 is SGHNT, CDR2 YYREEE, per germline (reference sequence). Deletions cut 1 base from V and 6 bases from J, with 5 bases between. The CDR3 sequence is CASSLSPNSPLHF. CDR3 bases: TGTGCCAGCAGCTTGAGCCCTAATTCACCCCTCCACTTT.

This clone has just a few counts. The V and J genes are TRBV5-8 and TRBJ2-5; 10 nucleotides line up with TRBD2. CDR1 and CDR2 from the germline V gene are SGHTS and YDEGEE. With 0 bases clipped from V and 4 bases from J, the junction kept 9 bases outside the gene matches. The length of the CDR3 is 17 residues. This CDR3 is CASSLGRLAGEGETQYF. CDR3 DNA: TGTGCCAGCAGCTTGGGCAGGCTAGCGGGAGAAGGAGAGACCCAGTACTTC.

This clone was found a few times. This sample also contains other DNA sequences that code for the same CDR3. The chain has TRBV14 and TRBJ1-1; no clear D gene. V was cut by 7 bases and J by 1 base, with 10 bases left in between. The CDR3 runs to 13 residues. Per the germline V gene, CDR1 is SGHDN and CDR2 is FVKESK. The CDR3 DNA reads as TGTGCCAGCAACGCAGGTTGGAACACTGAAGCTTTCTTT. This encodes CASNAGWNTEAFF.

There are a few counts of this clone. The rearrangement uses TRBV5-4 and TRBJ2-6; 9 nucleotides match TRBD2. Looked up from germline, CDR1 is SGHNT and CDR2 is YYREEE (reference sequence). V shed 4 bases and J 4 bases; nucleotides not matched to a gene: 18. This CDR3 is 20 amino acids long. The CDR3 sequence is CASSLFILSRGGSGANVLTF. CDR3 nucleotides: TGTGCCAGCAGCCTATTTATCCTGTCGCGGGGGGGTTCCGGGGCCAACGTCCTGACTTTC.

The chain couples TRBV6-5 to TRBJ1-2; D may be TRBD1 (6 bases). V lost 6 bases, J lost 4 bases, and 15 bases lay in between. Germline-derived CDR1 and CDR2 are MNHEY and SVGAGI. The CDR3 runs 14 residues. As DNA, the CDR3 is TGTGCCAGCAGGCCACAGGGTCTCTCCTATGGCTACACCTTC. Residues: CASRPQGLSYGYTF.

Comment on this clone: The sample has other DNA sequences that encode this CDR3 too. V usage is TRBV30 and J usage is TRBJ1-1, with a possible D match to TRBD1 (6 bases). Germline V CDR1 and CDR2: GTSNPN, SVGIG (reference sequence). This CDR3 has 13 amino acids. V dropped 1 base and J dropped 2 bases, with 8 bases sitting between them. The CDR3 sequence is CAWSGRGNTEAFF. The CDR3 DNA reads TGTGCCTGGAGTGGCAGGGGTAACACTGAAGCTTTCTTT. The complete variable domain, with remaining parts taken from reference TRBV30 and TRBJ1-1, reads SQTIHQWPATLVQPVGSPLSLECTVEGTSNPNLYWYRQAAGRGLQLLFYSVGIGQISSEVPQNLSASRPQDRQFILSSKKLLLSDSGFYLCAWSGRGNTEAFFGQGTRLTVV.

This clone was recorded a few times. This chain uses TRBV19 with TRBJ2-4; D perhaps matches TRBD1 (5 bases). The CDR3 totals 18 residues. Trimming stripped 1 base from V and 1 base from J, with 17 bases between. The germline gives CDR1 LNHDA, CDR2 SQIVND (reference sequence). The CDR3 DNA sequence: TGTGCCAGTAGTATAGTAGCCAGTTGGGGCTCGGCCAAAAACATTCAGTACTTC. This gives the protein CASSIVASWGSAKNIQYF.

The chain has TRBV27 and TRBJ1-1; 10 bases are shared with TRBD1. The CDR3 spans 13 residues. The germline gives CDR1 MNHEY, CDR2 SMNVEV (reference sequence). V lost 7 bases, J lost 3 bases, and 2 bases stayed unmatched. CDR3 nucleotides: TGTGCCAGCACCGGACAGGGGGACACTGAAGCTTTCTTT. Translating gives CASTGQGDTEAFF.

J is TRBJ2-5 and V is TRBV28; D gene ambiguous. Germline lookup yields CDR1 MDHEN and CDR2 SYDVKM. This CDR3 has 11 amino acids. Trimming took off 1 base at V and 5 bases at J, with 2 bases between the two ends. In nucleotides, the CDR3 is TGTGCCAGCAGTTTATCGGAGACCCAGTACTTC. Encoded protein: CASSLSETQYF.

This clone was found a few times. The CDR3, as DNA: TGTGCCAGCTCACCACCGGGACAGGGGGCTCTAATCTCTGGAAACACCATATATTTT. Residues: CASSPPGQGALISGNTIYF. The genes are TRBV18 and TRBJ1-3, with 12 bases lining up with TRBD1. The V gene end was trimmed by 0 bases and the J gene end by 0 bases; junction bases not matched to a gene: 6. The CDR3 covers 19 residues. Germline V gene lookup returns CDR1 KGHSH and CDR2 LQKENI.

This chain links TRBV29-1 with TRBJ2-7, with 8 nucleotides matching TRBD1. The CDR3 sequence is 12 residues long. CDR1 SQVTM and CDR2 ANQGSEA come from the germline V gene. V trimming: 4 bases; J trimming: 2 bases; junction bases outside the gene matches: 1. The CDR3 reads CSVGTGPYEQYF. CDR3 bases: TGCAGCGTTGGGACAGGGCCCTACGAGCAGTACTTC.